This TCR beta chain came from a study of blood T cell repertoires in COVID-19 (dated by TCRdb to 2020 to 2022). Describing the broader study: Collaborator samples came from the United States, Italy and Spain and covered acute and convalescent phases of COVID-19. The prospective study material was composed of cDNA or gDNA derived from T cells, B-cell-depleted T cells, or PBMCs. Subjects who had been exposed to COVID-19, were actively infected with it, or had recovered from it provided the deeply sampled blood TCRbeta repertoires that made up the dataset. The repertoires were released in a freely available public database meant as a resource for research on the immune response to SARS-CoV-2. The samples were drawn from the first 160 participants of the ongoing ImmuneRACE study and from over 950 subjects provided by 6 global collaborators. Nearly every sample came with metadata listing a de-identified subject ID, COVID-19 status, age in years and sex. Where available, HLA class I and class II types were obtained from metadata supplied by the sample provider rather than from assay-based typing.

As to this clone: Its target antigen remains unknown. The input lacks base qualities; no much larger clone sits a single base away.

Overall results and qualifications from the work: The amount of clinical and demographic metadata varied by source and participant and was provided uncurated.

Collaborating institutions collected whole blood in K2EDTA tubes following their own protocols. For TCRbeta analysis, collaborator samples were shipped as frozen whole blood, as isolated PBMCs, or as DNA extracted from either sample type. From cysteine to phenylalanine, the CDR3 is 14 amino acids long. Only the CDR3 DNA stays, 42 bases, in frame from base 1. Per the germline V gene, LGHNA is the CDR1 and YNFKEQ is the CDR2. V lost 0 bases and J lost 7 bases; the stretch between them is 12 bases long. TCRbeta CDR3 regions were amplified from genomic DNA using the immunoSEQ Assay, a bias-controlled multiplex PCR. Per the original workflow: The number of nucleated cells in each sample was estimated by amplification of reference gene primers within the assay. To quantify the absolute abundance of each unique TCRbeta CDR3 rearrangement, sequence reads were collapsed and filtered. Productive Simpson clonality was computed per sample as the square root of Simpson's diversity index over productive rearrangements. TCRdb re-hosts the immuneACCESS table, in-frame sequences only. Its copies lack some clones; in the studies checked, an unresolved V gene accounts for under half of them, and the cause for the rest is not known. The V and J calls and clone size come from that table; D and trimming were worked out from the DNA. Present in this sample are some 77,000 clones, about 90% of which were seen just once. Clones ranked in the top ten supply around 4% of the sample.

The chain is assembled from TRBV4-2 and TRBJ1-2, with TRBD1 as a weak D call on 5 bases. The source is a woman of 80 years or more with active or convalescent COVID-19. Sequencing was done on a sample of peripheral blood. The nucleotides read TGTGCCAGCAGCCAAGATCTGCGGGGACGTGGCTACACCTTC. This translates into CASSQDLRGRGYTF.